The entry that follows covers one TCR beta chain sequence. Before being chosen for sequencing, patients had shown CD8+CD57+ cell expansion by flow cytometry. This record comes from a study of CD8+CD57+ T cells in acquired aplastic anemia. Study details: Yields of DNA that came from sorted CD4+ and CD8+ cells averaged about 3.5 ug.

Both TCR beta VDJ combination and CDR3 sequence profiling were carried out. Genomic DNA was the template for this profiling. From the reads, TCRdb called clonotypes with MiXCR, one entry per CDR3 protein. The profile shows under 250,000 distinct CDR3 sequences, approximately 65% of them singletons. J gave up 4 bases and V 5 bases, and 8 bases lay outside the gene matches. Germline V gene sequence: CDR1 DFQATT, CDR2 SNEGSKA (reference sequence). The length of the CDR3 is 15 residues. The sequenced sample was sorted CD4+, CD8+, or CD8+CD57+ T cells (not recorded which) from PBMCs. This TCR derives from a human donor with aplastic anemia. V and J are TRBV20-1 and TRBJ2-1, with 10 bases fitting TRBD2. CDR3 sequence: CSAGLSSGGYNEQFF. The DNA for the CDR3 is TGCAGTGCTGGCCTTAGTAGCGGGGGGTACAATGAGCAGTTCTTC.